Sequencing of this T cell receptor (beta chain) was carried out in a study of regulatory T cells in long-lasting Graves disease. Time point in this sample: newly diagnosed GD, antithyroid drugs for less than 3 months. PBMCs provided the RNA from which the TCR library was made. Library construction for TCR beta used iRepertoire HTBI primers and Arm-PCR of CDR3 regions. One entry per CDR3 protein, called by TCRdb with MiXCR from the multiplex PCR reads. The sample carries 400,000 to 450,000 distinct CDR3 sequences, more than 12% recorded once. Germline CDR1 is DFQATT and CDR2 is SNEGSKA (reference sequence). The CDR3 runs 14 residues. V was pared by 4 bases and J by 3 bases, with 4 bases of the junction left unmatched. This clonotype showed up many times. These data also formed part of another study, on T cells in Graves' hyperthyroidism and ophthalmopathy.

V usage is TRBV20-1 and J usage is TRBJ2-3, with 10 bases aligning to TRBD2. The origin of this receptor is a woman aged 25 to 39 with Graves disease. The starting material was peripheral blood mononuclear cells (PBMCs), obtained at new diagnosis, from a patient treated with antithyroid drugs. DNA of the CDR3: TGCAGTGCTATCCTAGCGGGAGCTACAGATACGCAGTATTTT. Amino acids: CSAILAGATDTQYF.